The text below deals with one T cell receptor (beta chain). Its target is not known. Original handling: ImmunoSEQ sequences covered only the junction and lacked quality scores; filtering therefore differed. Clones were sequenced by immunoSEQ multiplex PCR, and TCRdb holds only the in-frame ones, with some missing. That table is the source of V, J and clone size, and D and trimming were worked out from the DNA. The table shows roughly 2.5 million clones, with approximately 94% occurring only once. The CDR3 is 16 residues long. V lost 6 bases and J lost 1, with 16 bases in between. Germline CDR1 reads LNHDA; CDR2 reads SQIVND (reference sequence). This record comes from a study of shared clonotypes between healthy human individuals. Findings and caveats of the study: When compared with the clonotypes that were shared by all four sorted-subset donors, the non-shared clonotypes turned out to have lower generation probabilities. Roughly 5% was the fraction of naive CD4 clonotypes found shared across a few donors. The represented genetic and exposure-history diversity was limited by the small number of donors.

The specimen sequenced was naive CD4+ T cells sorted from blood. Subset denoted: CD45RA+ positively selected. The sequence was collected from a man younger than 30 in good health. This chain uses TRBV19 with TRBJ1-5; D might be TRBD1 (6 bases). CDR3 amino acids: CASRLDRSLSNQPQHF. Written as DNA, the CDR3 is TGTGCCAGTAGATTAGACAGGTCCCTAAGCAATCAGCCCCAGCATTTT. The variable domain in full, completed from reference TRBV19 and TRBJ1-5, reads DGGITQSPKYLFRKEGQNVTLSCEQNLNHDAMYWYRQDPGQGLRLIYYSQIVNDFQKGDIAEGYSVSREKKESFPLTVTSAQKNPTAFYLCASRLDRSLSNQPQHFGDGTRLSIL.